A selection of T cell receptor beta chains follows, all from one sample in a study of T-cell reconstitution after alpha-beta-depleted transplantation in children. TCRdb re-called the PCR reads through MiXCR, storing one row per CDR3 protein. The table lists around 31,000 distinct CDR3 sequences, approximately 6.5% of them singletons, with over 25% in the top ten. The sequencing here drew on peripheral blood, taken 60 days after TCRalphabeta/CD19-depleted stem cell transplant. These receptors were taken from a child younger than two who had a stem cell transplant for acute myeloid leukemia, so the T cells may come from the graft donor. Both conserved end residues are part of each CDR3. D genes are given only for firm matches. The size field is filled for only some rows; it gives once, few, many or a size class.

v_gene: TRBV6-1; j_gene: TRBJ2-7; d_gene: .; abundance: many; CDR3aa: CASRQGSSYEQYF; CDR3nt: TGTGCCAGCAGACAGGGAAGCTCCTACGAGCAGTACTTC
v_gene: TRBV11-2; j_gene: TRBJ2-1; d_gene: TRBD2; abundance: few; CDR3aa: CASSLVYGGAQGGNEQFF; CDR3nt: TGTGCCAGCAGCTTAGTTTACGGGGGGGCGCAGGGAGGAAATGAGCAGTTCTTC
v_gene: TRBV7-9; j_gene: TRBJ2-7; d_gene: .; abundance: many; CDR3aa: CASSPGRYEQYF; CDR3nt: TGTGCCAGCAGCCCCGGGCGCTACGAGCAGTACTTC
v_gene: TRBV30; j_gene: TRBJ1-3; d_gene: TRBD1; abundance: few; CDR3aa: CARQGNDGNTIYF; CDR3nt: TGTGCCCGACAGGGGAATGATGGAAACACCATATATTTT
v_gene: TRBV4-3; j_gene: TRBJ1-1; d_gene: .; abundance: many; CDR3aa: CASSQEISGEEGEAFF; CDR3nt: TGCGCCAGCAGCCAAGAGATCTCGGGGGAAGAAGGTGAAGCTTTCTTT
v_gene: TRBV10-3; j_gene: TRBJ2-6; d_gene: .; abundance: many; CDR3aa: CAISVSSGANVLTF; CDR3nt: TGTGCCATCAGTGTCAGTTCTGGGGCCAACGTCCTGACTTTC
v_gene: TRBV6-5; j_gene: TRBJ1-2; d_gene: .; abundance: many; CDR3aa: CASSYGLGLGHYGYTF; CDR3nt: TGTGCCAGCAGTTACGGATTGGGGTTGGGGCATTATGGCTACACCTTC
v_gene: TRBV5-1; j_gene: TRBJ2-1; d_gene: .; abundance: .; CDR3aa: CASSPTDSNNEQFF; CDR3nt: TGCGCCAGCAGCCCGACAGATTCCAACAATGAGCAGTTCTTC
v_gene: TRBV4-3; j_gene: TRBJ2-5; d_gene: .; abundance: many; CDR3aa: CASSQEKGPSRWTQYF; CDR3nt: TGCGCCAGCAGCCAAGAAAAGGGACCCTCTCGGTGGACCCAGTACTTC
v_gene: TRBV16; j_gene: TRBJ1-5; d_gene: .; abundance: many; CDR3aa: CASSQSNSINQPQHF; CDR3nt: TGTGCCAGCAGCCAATCGAACAGTATCAATCAGCCCCAGCATTTT
v_gene: TRBV7-9; j_gene: TRBJ2-3; d_gene: TRBD2; abundance: many; CDR3aa: CASSFASGNPDTQYF; CDR3nt: TGTGCCAGCAGCTTCGCTAGCGGGAACCCAGATACGCAGTATTTT
v_gene: TRBV9; j_gene: TRBJ2-3; d_gene: .; abundance: many; CDR3aa: CASSADQSTDTQYF; CDR3nt: TGTGCCAGCAGCGCGGATCAGAGCACAGATACGCAGTATTTT
v_gene: TRBV7-9; j_gene: TRBJ2-1; d_gene: TRBD2; abundance: medium-sized; CDR3aa: CASSLPGLAGVNEQFF; CDR3nt: TGTGCCAGCAGCTTACCGGGACTAGCGGGAGTGAATGAGCAGTTCTTC
v_gene: TRBV20-1; j_gene: TRBJ2-1; d_gene: TRBD2; abundance: few; CDR3aa: CSASRLAERVYNEQFF; CDR3nt: TGCAGTGCCTCCCGACTAGCGGAGAGGGTCTACAATGAGCAGTTCTTC